This T cell receptor beta chain was recovered during a study of cytomegalovirus exposure and HLA in healthy donors. Primers for the PCR totalled 60 Vbeta and 13 Jbeta. Assay: immunoSEQ multiplex PCR; the TCRdb copy retains only in-frame clones and omits some. The sample holds some 60,000 clones, approximately 83% seen once. Sequenced: PBMCs. This clonotype was sampled from a human donor in good health.

CDR3 protein: CASSPQGADTEAFF. The CDR3 DNA follows: TGTGCCAGCAGCCCACAGGGGGCGGACACTGAAGCTTTCTTT. V is TRBV6-1 and J is TRBJ1-1, with 9 bases aligning to TRBD1. The length of the CDR3 is 14 residues. The V and J ends lost 6 bases and 3 bases, in that order; junction bases with no gene match: 5. Germline-derived CDR1 and CDR2 are MNHNS and SASEGT.